A single TCR beta chain is shown here with its context. As yet, its antigen is unknown. The CDR3 has 12 amino acids. V shed 7 bases and J shed 3 bases, with 10 bases lying between them. In germline, CDR1 is MDHEN, CDR2 SYDVKM. This entry comes from a study of cytomegalovirus exposure and HLA in healthy donors. Findings and caveats of the study: TCR sequences were mostly rare, though some public TCRs occurred in many donors. The listing of 150 to 200 TCR beta chains classed them as cytomegalovirus-associated.

Method: immunoSEQ multiplex PCR; TCRdb's copy keeps in-frame clones and lacks some. The sample carries roughly 98,000 clones, roughly 85% recorded once. This TCR derives from a woman aged 25-40 years in good health and CMV-seronegative. The sample consisted of PBMCs. The chain combines TRBV28 with TRBJ2-7, with no clear D. The CDR3 DNA is TGTGCCAGCACCACAGCTCGCTACGAGCAGTACTTC. Protein product: CASTTARYEQYF.